Below, 4 T cell receptor beta chains from the same sample are listed, as sequenced in a study of shared clonotypes between healthy human individuals. Clones were sequenced by immunoSEQ multiplex PCR, and TCRdb holds only the in-frame ones, with some missing. This sample carries approximately 2,000,000 clones, around 90% of them seen once, and the ten largest clones take about 0.41%. Material for sequencing was naive CD4+ T cells from PBMCs. Subset denoted: CD45RA+ positively selected. These receptor sequences come from a man between 18 and 29 years old in good health. Some clones in this sample may be carry-over from other donors' samples.

This chain connects TRBV19 to TRBJ1-2, with D hard to call. Per the germline V gene, CDR1 is LNHDA and CDR2 is SQIVND (reference sequence). V shed 4 bases and J shed 7 bases, with 10 bases lying between them. This CDR3 is built from 12 residues. This CDR3 is CASSNSPVGYTF. CDR3 in DNA: TGTGCCAGTAGTAACAGCCCCGTTGGCTACACCTTC.

The sample holds one count of this clone. This chain uses TRBV27 with TRBJ1-5; D is perhaps TRBD1 (6 bases). Germline values: CDR1 MNHEY, CDR2 SMNVEV (reference sequence). There are 16 residues in the CDR3. Deletions cut 8 bases from V and 2 bases from J, with 19 bases between. CDR3 residues: CASGPGGQNGNQPQHF. The CDR3 DNA is TGTGCCAGCGGACCTGGGGGGCAGAACGGCAATCAGCCCCAGCATTTT.

This clone appeared a few times. The same CDR3 can be traced to other DNA sequences in this sample. The rearrangement joins TRBV7-3 to TRBJ2-1; D is perhaps TRBD2 (6 bases). Germline loops: CDR1 SGHTA, CDR2 FQGTGA. The CDR3 spans 13 residues. V was cut by 3 bases and J by 6 bases, with 9 bases left in between. The CDR3 DNA follows: TGTGCCAGCAGCTTGGGACTGTCCAATGAGCAGTTCTTC. Translating it yields CASSLGLSNEQFF.

The CDR3 loop is CATRTGGTNEKLFF. The CDR3 DNA follows: TGTGCCACCAGGACAGGGGGAACTAATGAAAAACTGTTTTTT. The chain combines TRBV15 with TRBJ1-4, with 9 bases that match TRBD1. Germline CDR1 and CDR2: LNHNV and YYDKDF (reference sequence). The CDR3 runs 14 residues. The trim removed 6 bases at V and 1 base at J, leaving 0 bases unmatched.